This TCR beta chain was documented in a study of cytomegalovirus exposure and HLA in healthy donors. Whole-study findings and limits: Sequencing depth across donors, presence/absence analyses assumed, was roughly uniform. Productive status was seen about 90% or about 30% of the time for most TCR beta V segments in an earlier analysis.

Notes on this clone: Its specificity is not known.

PCR was performed using 60 Vbeta and 13 Jbeta primers. Measured with immunoSEQ multiplex PCR; TCRdb has only the in-frame clones, and not every one. The data contain under 150,000 clones, 70% to 80% of them singletons. The CDR3 totals 16 residues. V was cut by 5 bases and J by 2 bases, with 19 bases left in between. Germline-derived CDR1 and CDR2 are SGHAT and FQNNGV. The sample consisted of PBMCs. This chain joins TRBV11-2 and TRBJ2-7; D gene ambiguous. The source is a woman aged 55-70 years in good health and CMV-seropositive. Written as DNA, the CDR3 is TGTGCCAGCAGCCCCCGCCGGTCGGTCACCACCTACGAGCAGTACTTC. Its translation is CASSPRRSVTTYEQYF.